There are many counts of the clone carrying this T cell receptor beta chain. The data stem from a study of T-cell reconstitution after alpha-beta-depleted transplantation in children. Unique molecular identifiers were used to barcode this TCRbeta library. Each CDR3 protein gets one entry after TCRdb re-called the PCR reads with MiXCR. This sample has fewer than 350,000 distinct CDR3 sequences; 10% occur once, and the top ten carry 7% to 9.5%. The CDR3 spans 17 residues. V dropped 1 base and J dropped 3 bases, with 15 bases sitting between them. J is TRBJ1-4 and V is TRBV12-3 or TRBV12-4; D possibly corresponds to TRBD1 (6 bases). This specimen was PBMCs, taken before TCRalphabeta/CD19-depleted stem cell transplant. The receptor was derived from a boy younger than two with acute myeloid leukemia, due to receive a stem cell transplant. CDR3 sequence reads: CASSLEQGKEPNEKLFF. The CDR3 DNA reads as TGTGCCAGCAGTTTAGAACAGGGCAAGGAACCTAATGAAAAACTGTTTTTT.